The 28 T cell receptor beta chains reported below all come from one sample, sequenced in a study of blood T cell repertoires in COVID-19. Method: immunoSEQ multiplex PCR; TCRdb's copy keeps in-frame clones and lacks some. This sample has a few hundred thousand clones, with 88% found just once. The material sequenced was peripheral blood. The receptor set was obtained from a woman in her 30s with COVID-19, enrolled during active disease.

V usage is TRBV7-9 and J usage is TRBJ2-7; a possible D gene is TRBD2 (5 bases). Germline CDR1 and CDR2: SEHNR and FQNEAQ (reference sequence). The CDR3 spans 13 residues. Trimming cost V 6 bases and J 6 bases, with 15 bases left between them. CDR3 nucleotides: TGTGCCAGCAGGGAGGCTCGGGGTAGCGAGCAGTACTTC. Translation gives CASREARGSEQYF.

The rearrangement links TRBV15 to TRBJ2-1; TRBD2 is a possible D gene (6 bases). Trimming took 0 bases from V and 12 from J, leaving 12 bases between them. CDR1 LNHNV and CDR2 YYDKDF come from the germline V gene (reference sequence). This CDR3 region has 13 residues. For the CDR3, the DNA is TGTGCCACCAGCAGAGATCTAGGGCGGGGGCAGTTCTTC. Translation: CATSRDLGRGQFF.

This chain links TRBV15 with TRBJ2-1, with 7 nucleotides matching TRBD2. CDR1 LNHNV and CDR2 YYDKDF come from the germline V gene (reference sequence). The CDR3 runs 12 residues. The J segment lost 6 bases and the V segment lost 8 bases, leaving 4 bases of the junction unmatched. For the CDR3, the DNA is TGTGCCACCGACCCGGGGGGCAATGAGCAGTTCTTC. Protein sequence: CATDPGGNEQFF.

The genes are TRBV20-1 and TRBJ2-1; possibly TRBD2 for D (5 bases). V was trimmed by 3 bases and J by 0 bases, leaving 9 bases between them. Germline CDR1 reads DFQATT; CDR2 reads SNEGSKA (reference sequence). The CDR3 loop spans 14 amino acids. CDR3 in DNA: TGCAGTGCTAGTGGTGGGAGCTCCTACAATGAGCAGTTCTTC. It codes for CSASGGSSYNEQFF.

The J gene is TRBJ1-4, the V gene TRBV12-3 or TRBV12-4; the D is unclear. V lost 3 bases and J lost 8, with 4 bases in between. This CDR3 contains 11 residues. The DNA for the CDR3 is TGTGCCAGCAGTTTGCGGGAAAAACTGTTTTTT. Protein product: CASSLREKLFF.

V gene TRBV4-1 combines with J gene TRBJ2-7; D perhaps matches TRBD1 (5 bases). Per germline, CDR1 MGHRA and CDR2 YSYEKL. The CDR3 has 16 residues. Trimming stripped 0 bases from V and 1 base from J, with 13 bases between. CDR3 amino acids: CASSQERWGQSYEQYF. CDR3 sequence (DNA): TGCGCCAGCAGCCAAGAACGTTGGGGCCAATCCTACGAGCAGTACTTC.

The chain couples TRBV7-2 to TRBJ2-7, with TRBD2 as a possible D gene (6 bases). Trimming stripped 5 bases from V and 5 bases from J, with 16 bases between. CDR3 size: 14 residues. CDR1 is SGHTA, CDR2 FQGNSA, per germline. DNA of the CDR3: TGTGCCAGCAGCCCGGGACCCCCGGGGGACGAGCAGTACTTC. Protein product: CASSPGPPGDEQYF. The whole variable domain, remainder taken from reference TRBV7-2 and TRBJ2-7, is GAGVSQSPSNKVTEKGKDVELRCDPISGHTALYWYRQSLGQGLEFLIYFQGNSAPDKSGLPSDRFSAERTGGSVSTLTIQRTQQEDSAVYLCASSPGPPGDEQYFGPGTRLTVT.

This clone was counted a few times. J is TRBJ2-7 and V is TRBV2; no clear D gene. V dropped 3 bases and J dropped 2 bases, with 8 bases sitting between them. The CDR3 runs to 13 residues. Looked up from germline, CDR1 is SNHLY and CDR2 is FYNNEI. DNA for the CDR3: TGTGCCAGCAGTGAGTTTCTCGCCTACGAGCAGTACTTC. Its translation: CASSEFLAYEQYF.

The chain has TRBV2 and TRBJ2-1; TRBD2 matches at 11 bases. The CDR3 extends over 15 amino acids. V shed 6 bases and J 3 bases; nucleotides not matched to a gene: 4. Germline CDR1 and CDR2: SNHLY and FYNNEI. The CDR3, as DNA: TGTGCCAGCAGGCGGGGGACTAGCGGCTACAATGAGCAGTTCTTC. Translated, it gives CASRRGTSGYNEQFF. The variable domain in full, with the rest retrieved from reference TRBV2 and TRBJ2-1, is EPEVTQTPSHQVTQMGQEVILRCVPISNHLYFYWYRQILGQKVEFLVSFYNNEISEKSEIFDDQFSVERPDGSNFTLKIRSTKLEDSAMYFCASRRGTSGYNEQFFGPGTRLTVL.

This clone was detected only a few times. The chain couples TRBV28 to TRBJ1-6; 8 bases line up with TRBD1. Trimming cost V 4 bases and J 7 bases; bases outside gene matches: 6. Germline V CDR1 and CDR2: MDHEN, SYDVKM. The CDR3 loop spans 15 amino acids. As DNA, the CDR3 is TGTGCCAGCAGTTCGGGGACAGGCCCGAATTCACCCCTCCACTTT. This sequence encodes CASSSGTGPNSPLHF.

Here the CDR3 DNA reads TGTGCCAGCAGTTCCCCCCGCAGGGGAAATCAGCCCCAGCATTTT. Translated, it gives CASSSPRRGNQPQHF. The chain has TRBV28 and TRBJ1-5, with D possibly matching TRBD1 (6 bases). The V gene's germline CDR1 is MDHEN and CDR2 SYDVKM. Trimming removed 4 bases from V and 4 bases from J, with 14 bases in between. CDR3 length: 15 residues.

The V call is TRBV5-1, the J call TRBJ2-1; the D gene is possibly TRBD2 (5 bases). CDR1 SGHRS and CDR2 YFSETQ come from the germline V gene. The CDR3 extends over 17 amino acids. V dropped 0 bases and J dropped 9 bases, with 22 bases sitting between them. The CDR3 region has the DNA TGCGCCAGCAGCTTGGCCCGGGGAAGTGCCAAAATCAGTGAGCAGTTCTTC. The encoded protein is CASSLARGSAKISEQFF.

The chain employs TRBV18 and TRBJ2-2; TRBD1 agrees at 8 bases. Germline values: CDR1 KGHSH, CDR2 LQKENI. This CDR3 comprises 15 residues. Trimming took 3 bases from V and 3 from J; bases not matched to a gene: 3. The DNA of the CDR3 is TGTGCCAGCTCACCTCCAGGGGGCTACACCGGGGAGCTGTTTTTT. Translated, it gives CASSPPGGYTGELFF.

This rearrangement joins TRBV18 to TRBJ1-5, with TRBD1 matching 7 bases. The CDR3 has 14 amino acids. Trimming cost V 5 bases and J 7 bases; bases outside gene matches: 8. Germline assignment: CDR1 KGHSH and CDR2 LQKENI. CDR3 DNA sequence: TGTGCCAGCTCATCGAAGGACAGGTCACAGCCCCAGCATTTT. Translating it yields CASSSKDRSQPQHF.

V is TRBV7-2 and J is TRBJ1-3, with a possible D match to TRBD1 (5 bases). V was cut by 1 base and J by 2 bases, with 9 bases left in between. This CDR3 has 15 residues. Germline loops: CDR1 SGHTA, CDR2 FQGNSA. This chain's CDR3 is CASSLVGRAGNTIYF. CDR3 DNA sequence: TGTGCCAGCAGCTTAGTGGGCAGGGCTGGAAACACCATATATTTT.

This chain uses TRBV16 with TRBJ1-1, with D possibly matching TRBD1 (5 bases). The CDR3 loop spans 14 amino acids. Trimming pared 4 bases from V and 3 bases from J, leaving 12 bases between. Germline CDR1 is KGHSY and CDR2 is FQNENV. CDR3 region: CASSLRPGDTEAFF. Written as DNA, the CDR3 is TGTGCCAGCAGCCTACGTCCGGGGGACACTGAAGCTTTCTTT. Full variable domain (remainder filled in from reference TRBV16 and TRBJ1-1): GEEVAQTPKHLVRGEGQKAKLYCAPIKGHSYVFWYQQVLKNEFKFLISFQNENVFDETGMPKERFSAKCLPNSPCSLEIQATKLEDSAVYFCASSLRPGDTEAFFGQGTRLTVV.

J is TRBJ2-7 and V is TRBV6-6; 7 nucleotides line up with TRBD1. Trimming at V came to 6 bases and at J to 3 bases, leaving 11 bases not matched to a gene. The germline V gene encodes CDR1 MNHNY and CDR2 SVGAGI (reference sequence). The CDR3 consists of 15 residues. The CDR3 sequence is CASRPTGQRIYEQYF. As DNA, the CDR3 is TGTGCCAGCAGGCCCACGGGACAGCGAATCTACGAGCAGTACTTC.

This chain joins TRBV19 and TRBJ2-6, with TRBD1 matching over 12 bases. The CDR3 is made up of 18 amino acids. Germline V lookup: CDR1 LNHDA, CDR2 SQIVND (reference sequence). V was clipped by 3 bases and J by 0 bases; unmatched bases: 3. The CDR3 protein is CASSMGTGGDSGANVLTF. The CDR3 DNA follows: TGTGCCAGTAGTATGGGGACAGGGGGCGACTCTGGGGCCAACGTCCTGACTTTC.

The gene calls are TRBV4-1 and TRBJ1-2, with D possibly being TRBD1 (5 bases). The V end was cut by 2 bases, the J end by 3 bases, with 19 bases between. The germline V gene has CDR1 MGHRA and CDR2 YSYEKL. The CDR3 spans 17 residues. This CDR3 is CASSQTTDLGLDYGYTF. CDR3 sequence (DNA): TGCGCCAGCAGCCAAACGACAGATTTGGGGCTTGACTATGGCTACACCTTC.

The gene calls are TRBV5-1 and TRBJ2-7; TRBD2 agrees at 8 bases. After removal of 7 bases from V and 0 bases from J, the junction contained 6 bases not matched to a gene. Germline CDR1 SGHRS, CDR2 YFSETQ. CDR3 length: 14 residues. The CDR3 sequence: CASGSGTRSYEQYF. Here the CDR3 DNA reads TGCGCCAGCGGTAGCGGGACCCGCTCCTACGAGCAGTACTTC.

The chain recombines TRBV9 with TRBJ1-3, with D perhaps TRBD1 (6 bases). Per the germline V gene, CDR1 is SGDLS and CDR2 is YYNGEE. The CDR3 runs 15 residues. V was pared by 3 bases and J by 2 bases, with 12 bases between. CDR3: CASSATGTTGNTIYF. The CDR3, as DNA: TGTGCCAGCAGCGCTACCGGGACAACTGGAAACACCATATATTTT. The whole variable domain, remainder taken from reference TRBV9 and TRBJ1-3, is DSGVTQTPKHLITATGQRVTLRCSPRSGDLSVYWYQQSLDQGLQFLIQYYNGEERAKGNILERFSAQQFPDLHSELNLSSLELGDSALYFCASSATGTTGNTIYFGEGSWLTVV.

This chain links TRBV30 with TRBJ2-1; D unresolved. Per germline, CDR1 GTSNPN and CDR2 SVGIG (reference sequence). This CDR3 has 13 residues. The V end lost 3 bases, the J end lost 4 bases, and 10 bases lay between the germline ends. The CDR3 loop reads CAWRYIVYNEQFF. CDR3 DNA sequence: TGTGCCTGGAGGTACATTGTGTACAATGAGCAGTTCTTC.

The chain has TRBV10-3 and TRBJ2-7; 12 bases fit TRBD1. The CDR3 has 15 amino acids. Germline trimming cut 5 bases from V and 7 bases from J; bases unmatched to any gene: 9. The V gene's germline CDR1 is ENHRY and CDR2 SYGVKD. CDR3 sequence: CAISPGTGGPGEQYF. DNA for the CDR3: TGTGCCATCAGTCCCGGGACAGGGGGCCCGGGAGAGCAGTACTTC.

The V call is TRBV5-6, the J call TRBJ2-1, with 9 positions matching TRBD1. CDR3 size: 13 residues. V lost 3 bases, J lost 10 bases, and 5 bases stayed unmatched. CDR1 SGHDT and CDR2 YYEEEE come from the germline V gene. Written as DNA, the CDR3 is TGTGCCAGCAGCTATACAGGGGGCGGCGAGCAGTTCTTC. This encodes CASSYTGGGEQFF.

The chain has TRBV11-3 and TRBJ1-1, with D uncertain. CDR1 is SGHNT and CDR2 is YENEEA in the germline V gene. Trimming pared 4 bases from V and 0 bases from J, leaving 6 bases between. This CDR3 spans 13 amino acids. The CDR3 here is CASSSTVNTEAFF. The CDR3 nucleotides are TGTGCCAGCAGCTCCACGGTGAACACTGAAGCTTTCTTT. The whole variable domain, remainder taken from reference TRBV11-3 and TRBJ1-1, is EAGVVQSPRYKIIEKKQPVAFWCNPISGHNTLYWYLQNLGQGPELLIRYENEEAVDDSQLPKDRFSAERLKGVDSTLKIQPAELGDSAVYLCASSSTVNTEAFFGQGTRLTVV.

The V call is TRBV10-3, the J call TRBJ2-1; 7 bases match TRBD2. Trimming removed 6 bases from V and 10 bases from J; junction bases left unmatched: 12. The germline CDR1 and CDR2 sequences are ENHRY and SYGVKD. The CDR3 is made up of 14 amino acids. In DNA form, the CDR3 reads TGTGCCATCAGGACCGGGCGGGAGATTTGGGAGCAGTTCTTC. Translating it yields CAIRTGREIWEQFF.

V is TRBV18 and J is TRBJ2-2; D unresolved. This CDR3 has 14 amino acids. V dropped 2 bases and J dropped 6 bases, with 10 bases sitting between them. Germline-derived CDR1 and CDR2 are KGHSH and LQKENI. CDR3 nucleotide sequence: TGTGCCAGCTCACCAGCAGGCGCCCCCGGGGAGCTGTTTTTT. This gives the protein CASSPAGAPGELFF. Full variable domain (rest looked up from reference TRBV18 and TRBJ2-2): NAGVMQNPRHLVRRRGQEARLRCSPMKGHSHVYWYRQLPEEGLKFMVYLQKENIIDESGMPKERFSAEFPKEGPSILRIQQVVRGDSAAYFCASSPAGAPGELFFGEGSRLTVL.

The CDR3 nucleotides are TGTGCCAGTAGTATCGGGGGTATTACTGGGGCCAACGTCCTGACTTTC. It translates to CASSIGGITGANVLTF. The V gene is TRBV19, the J gene TRBJ2-6; D possibly corresponds to TRBD2 (6 bases). The V end was cut by 3 bases, the J end by 2 bases, with 11 bases between. CDR1 is LNHDA and CDR2 is SQIVND in the germline V gene (reference sequence). The CDR3 has 16 residues. The full variable domain, its missing parts supplied by reference TRBV19 and TRBJ2-6, is DGGITQSPKYLFRKEGQNVTLSCEQNLNHDAMYWYRQDPGQGLRLIYYSQIVNDFQKGDIAEGYSVSREKKESFPLTVTSAQKNPTAFYLCASSIGGITGANVLTFGAGSRLTVL.